This T cell receptor beta chain comes out of a study of beta chain features in type 1 diabetes. Whole-study results and caveats: Lower insertion and higher deletion counts appeared at VDJ junctions in type 1 diabetes patients. Whether HLA type affects TCRB rearrangement stayed undetermined in the present work.

Comment on this clone: Its antigen is not identified.

Every bit of the isolated RNA underwent reverse transcription, so sequencing read expressed TCRB transcripts. TCRdb's table, derived via immunoSEQ multiplex PCR, lists solely in-frame clones and lacks some. The repertoire has some 900,000 clones, roughly a sixth of them found once; the top ten carry around 0.02%. The receptor was isolated from a woman aged 18-29 years in good health. Specimen: naive CD4+ T cells from blood.

The CDR3 DNA follows: TGCGCCAGCAACATGGGACTAGCTGACAATGAGCAGTTCTTC. Protein product: CASNMGLADNEQFF. The rearrangement joins TRBV5-1 to TRBJ2-1, with TRBD2 identical over 9 bases. The V and J ends lost 6 bases and 5 bases, in that order; junction bases with no gene match: 6. Germline CDR1 is SGHRS and CDR2 is YFSETQ. The CDR3 loop spans 14 amino acids.